This TCR beta chain was identified in a study of cytomegalovirus exposure and HLA in healthy donors. Whole-study results and caveats: The presence/absence work took it that sequencing depth was about the same across donors.

Primers for the PCR totalled 60 Vbeta and 13 Jbeta. The repertoire was sequenced with immunoSEQ multiplex PCR; TCRdb's copy has only in-frame clones and lacks some. Of 270,000 or so clones listed, 75% to 90% are singletons. This CDR3 spans 18 amino acids. Per germline, CDR1 LGHNA and CDR2 YNFKEQ. V gave up 0 bases and J gave up 3 bases; unmatched junction bases: 9. A note on this clone: Its antigen remains unknown.

The sequencing input was PBMCs. The TCR was taken from a man aged 40-55 years in good health and CMV-seropositive. This chain uses TRBV4-2 with TRBJ2-7; 12 nucleotides match TRBD2. The CDR3 DNA reads as TGTGCCAGCAGCCAAGATGATTGGGCTAGCGGGAGGGGCTACGAGCAGTACTTC. Amino acid sequence: CASSQDDWASGRGYEQYF.